This T cell receptor beta chain appears in the sequencing data of a study of blood T cell repertoires in COVID-19. In the study overall: Sources were T cells, B-cell-depleted T cells, or PBMCs; the material itself was cDNA or gDNA.

The assay was immunoSEQ multiplex PCR, and TCRdb's table has in-frame clones only and misses some. The sample contains roughly 260,000 clones, about 83% of which appear only once. Recruits, aged about 18 to 89 years, lived in 24 US areas. Membership in each cohort depended on participant-reported clinical history. The V segment lost 7 bases and the J segment 6 bases; nucleotides outside the gene matches: 2. Germline V gene data show CDR1 as SGHAT and CDR2 as FQNNGV. This CDR3 contains 13 residues. The sequencing input was PBMCs or T cells enriched from blood (not recorded which). The chain links TRBV11-2 to TRBJ2-2; 10 nucleotides agree with TRBD2. The receptor comes from a woman between 40 and 55 years old who had been exposed to COVID-19. The CDR3 DNA sequence: TGTGCCAGCAAAGCGGGGGGGCCCGGGGAGCTGTTTTTT. It codes for CASKAGGPGELFF.